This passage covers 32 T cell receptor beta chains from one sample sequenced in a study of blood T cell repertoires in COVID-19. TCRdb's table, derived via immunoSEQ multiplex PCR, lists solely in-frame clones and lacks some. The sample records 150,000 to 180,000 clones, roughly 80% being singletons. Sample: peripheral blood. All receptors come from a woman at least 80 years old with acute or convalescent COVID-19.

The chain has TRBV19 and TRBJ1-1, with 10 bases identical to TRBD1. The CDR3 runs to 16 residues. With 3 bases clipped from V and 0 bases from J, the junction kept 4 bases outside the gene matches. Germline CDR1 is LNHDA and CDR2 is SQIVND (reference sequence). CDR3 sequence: CASSIGTGVVNTEAFF. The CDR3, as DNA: TGTGCCAGTAGTATTGGGACAGGGGTGGTGAACACTGAAGCTTTCTTT.

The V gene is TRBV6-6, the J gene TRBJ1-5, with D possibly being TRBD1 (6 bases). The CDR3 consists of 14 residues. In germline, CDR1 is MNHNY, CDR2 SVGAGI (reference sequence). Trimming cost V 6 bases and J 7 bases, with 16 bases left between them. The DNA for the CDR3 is TGTGCCAGCAGAGACGACAGGCGGTGGCAGCCCCAGCATTTT. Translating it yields CASRDDRRWQPQHF.

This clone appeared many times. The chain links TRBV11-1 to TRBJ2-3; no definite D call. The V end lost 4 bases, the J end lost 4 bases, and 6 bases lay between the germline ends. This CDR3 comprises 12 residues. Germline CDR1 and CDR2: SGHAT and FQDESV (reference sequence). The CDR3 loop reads CASSSRSDTQYF. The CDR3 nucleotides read TGTGCCAGCAGCTCACGGTCAGATACGCAGTATTTT.

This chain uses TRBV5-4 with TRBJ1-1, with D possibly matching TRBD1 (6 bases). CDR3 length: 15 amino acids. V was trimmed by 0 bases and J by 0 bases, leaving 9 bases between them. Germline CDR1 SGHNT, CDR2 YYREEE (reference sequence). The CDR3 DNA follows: TGTGCCAGCAGCTTGGTCAGGACAGTGAACACTGAAGCTTTCTTT. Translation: CASSLVRTVNTEAFF.

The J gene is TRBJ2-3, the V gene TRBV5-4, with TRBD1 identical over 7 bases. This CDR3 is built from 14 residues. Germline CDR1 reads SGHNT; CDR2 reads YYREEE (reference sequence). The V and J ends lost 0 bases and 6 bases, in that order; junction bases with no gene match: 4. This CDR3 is CASSLETGIDTQYF. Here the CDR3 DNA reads TGTGCCAGCAGCTTGGAGACAGGGATCGATACGCAGTATTTT.

The CDR3 spells CASSEGGPTEAFF. For the CDR3, the DNA is TGTGCCAGCAGTGAAGGCGGCCCCACTGAAGCTTTCTTT. The chain recombines TRBV2 with TRBJ1-1; D is undetermined. Germline assignment: CDR1 SNHLY and CDR2 FYNNEI. This CDR3 is 13 amino acids long. Trimming took off 1 base at V and 4 bases at J, with 7 bases between the two ends.

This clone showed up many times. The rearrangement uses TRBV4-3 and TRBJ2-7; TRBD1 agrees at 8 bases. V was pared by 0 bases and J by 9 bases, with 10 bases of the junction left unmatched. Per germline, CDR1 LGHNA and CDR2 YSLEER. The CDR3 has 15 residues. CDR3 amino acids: CASSQEGTGKYSQYF. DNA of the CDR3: TGCGCCAGCAGCCAAGAAGGGACAGGAAAATATTCGCAGTACTTC.

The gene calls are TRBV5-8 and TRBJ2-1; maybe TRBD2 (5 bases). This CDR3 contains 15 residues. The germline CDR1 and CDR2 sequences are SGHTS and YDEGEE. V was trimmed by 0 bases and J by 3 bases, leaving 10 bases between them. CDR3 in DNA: TGTGCCAGCAGCTTGGGGAGCGGACTCTACAATGAGCAGTTCTTC. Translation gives CASSLGSGLYNEQFF.

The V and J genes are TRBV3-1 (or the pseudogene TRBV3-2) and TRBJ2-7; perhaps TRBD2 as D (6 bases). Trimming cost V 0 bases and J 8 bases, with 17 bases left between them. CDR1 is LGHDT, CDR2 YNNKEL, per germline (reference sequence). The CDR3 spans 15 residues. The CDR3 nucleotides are TGTGCCAGCAGCCAAGATTTAGGCTCGACTAGGCAGCAGTACTTC. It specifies CASSQDLGSTRQQYF.

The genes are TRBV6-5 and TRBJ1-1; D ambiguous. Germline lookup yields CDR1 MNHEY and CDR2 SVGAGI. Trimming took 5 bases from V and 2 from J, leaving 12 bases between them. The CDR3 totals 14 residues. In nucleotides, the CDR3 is TGTGCCAGCAGTCCGTTTTCTGGCAACACTGAAGCTTTCTTT. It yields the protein CASSPFSGNTEAFF.

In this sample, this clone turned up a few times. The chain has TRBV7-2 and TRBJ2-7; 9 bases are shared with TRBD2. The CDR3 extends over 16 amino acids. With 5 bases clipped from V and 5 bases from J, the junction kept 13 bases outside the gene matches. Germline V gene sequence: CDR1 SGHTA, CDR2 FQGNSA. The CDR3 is CASSPRRGSGGHEQYF. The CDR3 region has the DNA TGTGCCAGCAGCCCGCGGAGGGGCAGCGGGGGGCACGAGCAGTACTTC.

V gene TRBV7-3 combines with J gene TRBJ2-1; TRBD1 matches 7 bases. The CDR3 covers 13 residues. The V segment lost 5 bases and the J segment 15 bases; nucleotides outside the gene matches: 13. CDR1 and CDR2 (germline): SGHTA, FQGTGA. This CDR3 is CASSPTGSGRRFF. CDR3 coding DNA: TGTGCCAGCAGCCCGACAGGGTCGGGGCGCCGGTTCTTC. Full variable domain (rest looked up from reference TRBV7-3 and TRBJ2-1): GAGVSQTPSNKVTEKGKYVELRCDPISGHTALYWYRQSLGQGPEFLIYFQGTGAADDSGLPNDRFFAVRPEGSVSTLKIQRTERGDSAVYLCASSPTGSGRRFFGPGTRLTVL.

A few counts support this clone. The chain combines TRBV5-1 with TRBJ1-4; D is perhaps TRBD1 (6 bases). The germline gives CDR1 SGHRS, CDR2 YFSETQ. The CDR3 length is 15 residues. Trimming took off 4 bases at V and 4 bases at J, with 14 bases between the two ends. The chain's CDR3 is CASSASGTSNEKLFF. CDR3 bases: TGCGCCAGCAGCGCATCCGGGACAAGTAATGAAAAACTGTTTTTT.

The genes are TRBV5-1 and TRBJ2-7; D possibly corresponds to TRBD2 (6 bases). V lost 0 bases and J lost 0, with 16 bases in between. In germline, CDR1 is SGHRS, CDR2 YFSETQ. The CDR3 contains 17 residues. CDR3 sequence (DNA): TGCGCCAGCAGCTTGGCCGGGACGGGAGTCCTCTCCTACGAGCAGTACTTC. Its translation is CASSLAGTGVLSYEQYF. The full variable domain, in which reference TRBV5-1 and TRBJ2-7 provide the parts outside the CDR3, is KAGVTQTPRYLIKTRGQQVTLSCSPISGHRSVSWYQQTPGQGLQFLFEYFSETQRNKGNFPGRFSGRQFSNSRSEMNVSTLELGDSALYLCASSLAGTGVLSYEQYFGPGTRLTVT.

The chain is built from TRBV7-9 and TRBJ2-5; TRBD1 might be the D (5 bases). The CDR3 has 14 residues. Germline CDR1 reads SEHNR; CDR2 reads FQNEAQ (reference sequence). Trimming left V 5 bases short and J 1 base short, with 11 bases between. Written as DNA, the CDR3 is TGTGCCAGCAGCCGCCGACAGCCCCAAGAGACCCAGTACTTC. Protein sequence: CASSRRQPQETQYF.

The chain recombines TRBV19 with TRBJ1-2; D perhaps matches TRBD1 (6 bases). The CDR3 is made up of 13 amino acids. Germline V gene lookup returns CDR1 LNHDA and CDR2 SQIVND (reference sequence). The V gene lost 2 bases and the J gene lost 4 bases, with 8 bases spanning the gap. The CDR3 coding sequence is TGTGCCAGTAGTATAACAGGGCTCTATGGCTACACCTTC. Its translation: CASSITGLYGYTF.

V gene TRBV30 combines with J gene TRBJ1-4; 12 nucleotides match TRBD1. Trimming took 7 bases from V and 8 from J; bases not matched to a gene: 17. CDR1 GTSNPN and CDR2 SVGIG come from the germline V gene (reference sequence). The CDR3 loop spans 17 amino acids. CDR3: CAYLGGQGAPTGEKLFF. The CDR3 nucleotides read TGTGCCTACCTGGGGGGACAGGGGGCTCCCACCGGGGAAAAACTGTTTTTT.

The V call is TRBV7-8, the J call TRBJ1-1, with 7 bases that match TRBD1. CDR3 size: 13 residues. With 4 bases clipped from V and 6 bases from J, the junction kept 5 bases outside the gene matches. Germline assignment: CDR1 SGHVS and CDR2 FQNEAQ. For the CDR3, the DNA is TGTGCCAGCAGCTCGACAGGGCGGGCTGAAGCTTTCTTT. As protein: CASSSTGRAEAFF.

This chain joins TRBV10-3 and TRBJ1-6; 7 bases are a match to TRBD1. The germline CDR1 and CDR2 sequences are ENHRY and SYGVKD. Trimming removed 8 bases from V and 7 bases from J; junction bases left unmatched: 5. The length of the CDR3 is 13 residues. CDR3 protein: CAIAGTENSPLHF. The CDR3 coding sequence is TGTGCCATCGCGGGGACAGAGAATTCACCCCTCCACTTT.

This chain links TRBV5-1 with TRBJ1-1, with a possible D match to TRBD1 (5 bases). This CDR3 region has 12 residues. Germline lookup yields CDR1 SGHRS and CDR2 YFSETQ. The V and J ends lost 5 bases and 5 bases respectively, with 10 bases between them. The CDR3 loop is CASSVGVTEAFF. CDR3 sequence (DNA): TGCGCCAGCAGTGTAGGGGTTACTGAAGCTTTCTTT.

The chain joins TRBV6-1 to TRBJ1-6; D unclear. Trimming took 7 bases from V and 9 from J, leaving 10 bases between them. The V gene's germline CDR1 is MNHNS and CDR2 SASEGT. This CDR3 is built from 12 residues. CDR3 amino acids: CASTVPGSPLHF. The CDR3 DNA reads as TGTGCCAGCACCGTCCCAGGTTCACCCCTCCACTTT.

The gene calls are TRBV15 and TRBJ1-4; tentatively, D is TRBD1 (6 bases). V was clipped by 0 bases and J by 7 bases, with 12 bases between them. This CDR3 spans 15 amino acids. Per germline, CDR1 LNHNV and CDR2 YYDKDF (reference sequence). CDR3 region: CATSRDRQEGEKLFF. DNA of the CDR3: TGTGCCACCAGCAGAGATCGACAGGAAGGTGAAAAACTGTTTTTT.

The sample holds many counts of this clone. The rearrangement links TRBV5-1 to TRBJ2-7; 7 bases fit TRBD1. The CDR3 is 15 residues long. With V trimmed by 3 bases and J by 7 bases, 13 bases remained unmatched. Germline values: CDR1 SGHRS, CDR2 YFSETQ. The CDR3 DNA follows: TGCGCCAGCAGCTCCGATCAGGGGGTAACGAGAGAGCAGTACTTC. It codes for CASSSDQGVTREQYF.

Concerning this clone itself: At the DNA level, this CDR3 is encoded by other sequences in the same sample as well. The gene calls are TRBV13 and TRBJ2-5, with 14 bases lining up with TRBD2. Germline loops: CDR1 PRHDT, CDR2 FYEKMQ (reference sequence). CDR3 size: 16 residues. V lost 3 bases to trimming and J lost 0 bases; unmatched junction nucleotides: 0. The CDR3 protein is CASSLGLAGDQETQYF. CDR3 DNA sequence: TGTGCCAGCAGCTTGGGACTAGCGGGGGACCAAGAGACCCAGTACTTC. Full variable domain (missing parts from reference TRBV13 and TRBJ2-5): AAGVIQSPRHLIKEKRETATLKCYPIPRHDTVYWYQQGPGQDPQFLISFYEKMQSDKGSIPDRFSAQQFSDYHSELNMSSLELGDSALYFCASSLGLAGDQETQYFGPGTRLLVL.

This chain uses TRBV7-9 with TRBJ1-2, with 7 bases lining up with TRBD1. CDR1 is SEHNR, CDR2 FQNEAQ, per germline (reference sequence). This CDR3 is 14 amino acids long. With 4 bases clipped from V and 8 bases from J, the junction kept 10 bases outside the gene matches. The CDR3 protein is CASSSRTGFYGYTF. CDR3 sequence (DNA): TGTGCCAGCAGCTCCAGGACAGGCTTTTACGGCTACACCTTC.

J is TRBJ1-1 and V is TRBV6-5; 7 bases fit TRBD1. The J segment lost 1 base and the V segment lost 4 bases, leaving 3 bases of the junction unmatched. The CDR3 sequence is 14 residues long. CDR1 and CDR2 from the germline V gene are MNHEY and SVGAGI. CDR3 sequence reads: CASSSRTGNTEAFF. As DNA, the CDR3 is TGTGCCAGCAGTTCCCGGACAGGGAACACTGAAGCTTTCTTT.

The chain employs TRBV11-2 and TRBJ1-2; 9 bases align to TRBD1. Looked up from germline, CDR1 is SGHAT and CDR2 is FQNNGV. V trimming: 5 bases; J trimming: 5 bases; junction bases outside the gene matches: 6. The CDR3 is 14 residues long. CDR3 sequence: CASSPPGTGYGYTF. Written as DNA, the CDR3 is TGTGCCAGCAGCCCCCCCGGGACAGGGTATGGCTACACCTTC. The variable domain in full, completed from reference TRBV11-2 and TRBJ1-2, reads EAGVAQSPRYKIIEKRQSVAFWCNPISGHATLYWYQQILGQGPKLLIQFQNNGVVDDSQLPKDRFSAERLKGVDSTLKIQPAKLEDSAVYLCASSPPGTGYGYTFGSGTRLTVV.

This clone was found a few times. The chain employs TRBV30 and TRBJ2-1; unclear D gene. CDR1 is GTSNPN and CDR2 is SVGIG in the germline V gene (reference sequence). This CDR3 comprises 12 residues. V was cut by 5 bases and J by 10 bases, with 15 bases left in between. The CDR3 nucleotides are TGTGCCTGGGGTTCCAAAAAGCTAGAGCAGTTCTTC. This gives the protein CAWGSKKLEQFF.

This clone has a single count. This CDR3 reads CASSGRGVQYF. The DNA of the CDR3 is TGTGCCAGCAGTGGGCGGGGTGTGCAGTATTTT. The gene calls are TRBV2 and TRBJ2-3; tentative D call: TRBD2 (6 bases). V lost 4 bases and J lost 11, with 10 bases in between. The CDR3 length is 11 residues. Germline loops: CDR1 SNHLY, CDR2 FYNNEI.

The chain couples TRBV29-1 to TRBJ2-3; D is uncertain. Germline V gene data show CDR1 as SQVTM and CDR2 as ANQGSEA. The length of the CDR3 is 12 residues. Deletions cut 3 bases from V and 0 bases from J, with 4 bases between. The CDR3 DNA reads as TGCAGCGTTGAGGGCAGCACAGATACGCAGTATTTT. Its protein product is CSVEGSTDTQYF.

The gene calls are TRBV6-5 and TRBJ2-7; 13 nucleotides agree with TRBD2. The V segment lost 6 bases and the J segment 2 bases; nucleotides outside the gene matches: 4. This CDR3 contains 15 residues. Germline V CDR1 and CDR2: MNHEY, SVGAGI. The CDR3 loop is CASRPLAGGTYEQYF. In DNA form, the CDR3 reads TGTGCCAGCAGACCACTAGCGGGAGGGACCTACGAGCAGTACTTC.

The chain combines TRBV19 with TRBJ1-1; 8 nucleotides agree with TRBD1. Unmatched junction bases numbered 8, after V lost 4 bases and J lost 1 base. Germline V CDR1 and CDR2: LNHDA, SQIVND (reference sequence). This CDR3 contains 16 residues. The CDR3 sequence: CASSSPRGTGNTEAFF. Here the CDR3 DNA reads TGTGCCAGTAGTAGCCCACGCGGGACAGGGAACACTGAAGCTTTCTTT. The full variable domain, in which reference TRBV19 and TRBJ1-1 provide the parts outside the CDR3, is DGGITQSPKYLFRKEGQNVTLSCEQNLNHDAMYWYRQDPGQGLRLIYYSQIVNDFQKGDIAEGYSVSREKKESFPLTVTSAQKNPTAFYLCASSSPRGTGNTEAFFGQGTRLTVV.